This T cell receptor (beta chain) was captured by sequencing in a study of T cells after yellow fever vaccination. About the research overall: Any fraction with a low cell number was prepared using SMART-Seq v4 Ultra Low Input.

They built TCR cDNA with 5'RACE template switching, a step that put in a universal primer site and UMIs. Each CDR3 protein is one row after TCRdb ran MiXCR on the 5' RACE reads. This sample has approximately 330,000 distinct CDR3 sequences, with over 4% found just once. With 0 bases clipped from V and 5 bases from J, the junction kept 4 bases outside the gene matches. The CDR3 length is 14 residues. CDR1 and CDR2 (germline): SGDLS, YYNGEE. Study results and limitations: Most clones from primary vaccination were detected again post-booster (around 95% CD4, roughly 85% CD8). One caveat is that FACS-sorted repertoires could contain abundant clonotypes contaminating from the bulk population.

On this clonotype itself: Antigen unknown.

This specimen consisted of PBMCs, obtained 5 days after the yellow fever booster vaccination. The receptor was derived from a man aged 18 to 29 who received the YFV17D yellow fever vaccine. This sequence joins TRBV9 and TRBJ2-5, with 7 positions matching TRBD2. The CDR3 region is CASSVAPGGETQYF. The CDR3 DNA reads TGTGCCAGCAGCGTAGCTCCCGGGGGGGAGACCCAGTACTTC.